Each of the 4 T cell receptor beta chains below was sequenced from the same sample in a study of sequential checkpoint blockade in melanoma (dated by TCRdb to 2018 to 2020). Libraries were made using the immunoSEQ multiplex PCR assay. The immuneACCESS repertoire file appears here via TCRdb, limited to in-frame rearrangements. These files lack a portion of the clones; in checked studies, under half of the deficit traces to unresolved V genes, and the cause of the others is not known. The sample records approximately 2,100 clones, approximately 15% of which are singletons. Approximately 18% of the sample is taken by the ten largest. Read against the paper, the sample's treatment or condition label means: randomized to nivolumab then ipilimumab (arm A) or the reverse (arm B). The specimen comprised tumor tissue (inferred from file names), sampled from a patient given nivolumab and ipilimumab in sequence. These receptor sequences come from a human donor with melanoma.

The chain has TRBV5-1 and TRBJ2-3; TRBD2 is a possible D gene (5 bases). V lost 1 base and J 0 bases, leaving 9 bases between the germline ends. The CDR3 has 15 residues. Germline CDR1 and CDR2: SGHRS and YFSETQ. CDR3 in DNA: TGCGCCAGCAGCTTGCGGGATATAAGCACAGATACGCAGTATTTT. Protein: CASSLRDISTDTQYF. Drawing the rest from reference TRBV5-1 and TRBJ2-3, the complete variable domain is KAGVTQTPRYLIKTRGQQVTLSCSPISGHRSVSWYQQTPGQGLQFLFEYFSETQRNKGNFPGRFSGRQFSNSRSEMNVSTLELGDSALYLCASSLRDISTDTQYFGPGTRLTVL.

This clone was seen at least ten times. The CDR3 reads CASSLRREGTYEQYF. The CDR3 region has the DNA TGTGCCAGCAGCTTACGTCGAGAAGGTACCTACGAGCAGTACTTC. The J gene is TRBJ2-7, the V gene TRBV11-3; D uncertain. This CDR3 is built from 15 residues. The germline V and J ends were trimmed by 2 bases and 2 bases, with 13 bases remaining between them. Germline V gene lookup returns CDR1 SGHNT and CDR2 YENEEA.

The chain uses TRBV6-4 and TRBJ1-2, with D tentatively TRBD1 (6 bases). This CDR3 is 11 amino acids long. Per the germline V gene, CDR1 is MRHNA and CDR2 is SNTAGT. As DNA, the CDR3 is TGTGCTATCAAAGGGGGGTATGGCTACACCTTC. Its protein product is CAIKGGYGYTF.

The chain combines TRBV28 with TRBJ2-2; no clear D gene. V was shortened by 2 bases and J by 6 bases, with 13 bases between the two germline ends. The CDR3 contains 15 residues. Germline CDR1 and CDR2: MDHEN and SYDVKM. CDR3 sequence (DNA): TGTGCCAGCAGTTTACGAAGGTGGAGATCCGGGGAGCTGTTTTTT. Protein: CASSLRRWRSGELFF.